Listed below are T cell receptor beta chains from one sample, sequenced in a study of T cell responses to AZD1222 COVID-19 vaccine. Data came from immunoSEQ multiplex PCR; TCRdb stores just in-frame clones and leaves some out. This sample has 80,000 or so clones, with 60% to 85% found just once. Sequenced here: peripheral blood, sampled 28 days after the second dose of the MenACWY control vaccine. The origin of the receptors is an adult who received the MenACWY meningococcal vaccine as a control. The CDR3 runs from the conserved cysteine through the conserved F or W. The order of the fields is CDR3 protein, CDR3 DNA, V gene, J gene, D gene, clone size. The D gene is left open where the match is weak. Size tells how often a clone was seen (once, few, many) or the class of an expanded clone, and some rows leave it out.

CDR3aa: CASSSETGGYTF
CDR3nt: TGTGCCAGCAGCTCCGAGACAGGCGGCTACACCTTC
v_gene: TRBV7-8
j_gene: TRBJ1-2
d_gene: NA
abundance: NA

CDR3aa: CASSPGTADSPLHF
CDR3nt: TGTGCCAGCAGTCCAGGGACGGCAGATTCACCCCTCCACTTT
v_gene: TRBV27
j_gene: TRBJ1-6
d_gene: NA
abundance: NA

CDR3aa: CASSRSWGSHNEQFF
CDR3nt: TGTGCCAGCAGCCGATCCTGGGGGAGTCATAATGAGCAGTTCTTC
v_gene: TRBV9
j_gene: TRBJ2-1
d_gene: NA
abundance: once

CDR3aa: CAISESGGGRNEQFF
CDR3nt: TGTGCCATCAGTGAGTCGGGCGGGGGGAGGAATGAGCAGTTCTTC
v_gene: TRBV10-3
j_gene: TRBJ2-1
d_gene: TRBD2
abundance: NA

CDR3aa: CASTGRTALGNTIYF
CDR3nt: TGTGCCAGCACCGGAAGGACCGCTTTGGGAAACACCATATATTTT
v_gene: TRBV2
j_gene: TRBJ1-3
d_gene: NA
abundance: NA

CDR3aa: CASSPSGGIEQYF
CDR3nt: TGTGCCAGCAGCCCTAGCGGGGGCATAGAGCAGTACTTC
v_gene: TRBV7-6
j_gene: TRBJ2-7
d_gene: TRBD2
abundance: NA

CDR3aa: CASSQEQDLYNSPLHF
CDR3nt: TGCGCCAGCAGCCAAGAGCAGGACTTGTATAATTCACCCCTCCACTTT
v_gene: TRBV4-3
j_gene: TRBJ1-6
d_gene: NA
abundance: NA

CDR3aa: CASSRRRDEKLFF
CDR3nt: TGTGCCAGCAGCCGACGGAGGGATGAAAAACTGTTTTTT
v_gene: TRBV4-2
j_gene: TRBJ1-4
d_gene: NA
abundance: NA

CDR3aa: CASSIGKTRSSYNSPLHF
CDR3nt: TGTGCCAGTAGTATCGGAAAGACCAGGAGCTCCTATAATTCACCCCTCCACTTT
v_gene: TRBV19
j_gene: TRBJ1-6
d_gene: NA
abundance: NA

CDR3aa: CASSQDSNADTQYF
CDR3nt: TGCGCCAGCAGCCAAGATTCAAACGCAGATACGCAGTATTTT
v_gene: TRBV4-1
j_gene: TRBJ2-3
d_gene: NA
abundance: NA

CDR3aa: CASKRDSTDTQYF
CDR3nt: TGTGCCAGCAAGCGGGACAGCACAGATACGCAGTATTTT
v_gene: TRBV12-3/TRBV12-4
j_gene: TRBJ2-3
d_gene: TRBD2
abundance: NA

CDR3aa: CASSQVAGANNSPLHF
CDR3nt: TGCGCCAGCAGCCAAGTGGCAGGGGCCAATAATTCACCCCTCCACTTT
v_gene: TRBV4-3
j_gene: TRBJ1-6
d_gene: NA
abundance: NA

CDR3aa: CASSNYPDNQPQHF
CDR3nt: TGTGCCAGCAGTAATTATCCAGACAATCAGCCCCAGCATTTT
v_gene: TRBV2
j_gene: TRBJ1-5
d_gene: NA
abundance: NA

CDR3aa: CASSGWPDNYGYTF
CDR3nt: TGTGCCAGTAGCGGCTGGCCGGATAACTATGGCTACACCTTC
v_gene: TRBV19
j_gene: TRBJ1-2
d_gene: NA
abundance: NA

CDR3aa: CASSQERETPLRQYF
CDR3nt: TGCGCCAGCAGTCAAGAGCGGGAGACCCCTCTGAGGCAGTACTTC
v_gene: TRBV4-1
j_gene: TRBJ2-7
d_gene: TRBD2
abundance: NA

CDR3aa: CASSLGGDHYEQYF
CDR3nt: TGTGCCAGCAGCTTGGGCGGGGACCACTACGAGCAGTACTTC
v_gene: TRBV5-6
j_gene: TRBJ2-7
d_gene: NA
abundance: NA

CDR3aa: CASSLGTGWYEQYF
CDR3nt: TGTGCCAGCAGTTTAGGGACAGGCTGGTACGAGCAGTACTTC
v_gene: TRBV28
j_gene: TRBJ2-7
d_gene: TRBD1
abundance: NA

CDR3aa: CASSMNRLAGGGGEQFF
CDR3nt: TGTGCCAGTAGTATGAATCGACTAGCGGGAGGCGGAGGTGAGCAGTTCTTC
v_gene: TRBV19
j_gene: TRBJ2-1
d_gene: TRBD2
abundance: NA

CDR3aa: CASSLAAGNTIYF
CDR3nt: TGTGCCAGCAGCTTAGCCGCTGGAAACACCATATATTTT
v_gene: TRBV5-6
j_gene: TRBJ1-3
d_gene: NA
abundance: few

CDR3aa: CASSLAGGLAGAKNIQYF
CDR3nt: TGTGCCAGCAGCTTAGCGGGTGGCCTGGCAGGAGCAAAAAACATTCAGTACTTC
v_gene: TRBV11-1
j_gene: TRBJ2-4
d_gene: NA
abundance: NA

CDR3aa: CAWKPGLSTDTQYF
CDR3nt: TGTGCCTGGAAACCGGGACTTAGCACAGATACGCAGTATTTT
v_gene: TRBV30
j_gene: TRBJ2-3
d_gene: NA
abundance: NA

CDR3aa: CASSGGQGAADTQYF
CDR3nt: TGCGCCAGCAGCGGCGGACAGGGGGCGGCAGATACGCAGTATTTT
v_gene: TRBV5-1
j_gene: TRBJ2-3
d_gene: TRBD1
abundance: NA

CDR3aa: CASSVDRDNEQFF
CDR3nt: TGTGCCAGCAGTGTCGACAGAGACAATGAGCAGTTCTTC
v_gene: TRBV2
j_gene: TRBJ2-1
d_gene: NA
abundance: NA

CDR3aa: CASSEASGPYGYTF
CDR3nt: TGTGCCAGCAGTGAAGCCTCCGGGCCCTATGGCTACACCTTC
v_gene: TRBV6-1
j_gene: TRBJ1-2
d_gene: NA
abundance: NA

CDR3aa: CASSPGGQAEAFF
CDR3nt: TGTGCCAGCAGCCCCGGGGGGCAGGCTGAAGCTTTCTTT
v_gene: TRBV7-3
j_gene: TRBJ1-1
d_gene: NA
abundance: NA

CDR3aa: CASSTTDQPQHF
CDR3nt: TGTGCCAGCAGCACCACAGATCAGCCCCAGCATTTT
v_gene: TRBV12-3/TRBV12-4
j_gene: TRBJ1-5
d_gene: NA
abundance: once

CDR3aa: CASTPGQGWTEAFF
CDR3nt: TGTGCCAGCACTCCTGGTCAGGGATGGACTGAAGCTTTCTTT
v_gene: TRBV19
j_gene: TRBJ1-1
d_gene: NA
abundance: NA

CDR3aa: CASSIRDSYGYTF
CDR3nt: TGTGCCAGTAGTATTCGGGACAGCTATGGCTACACCTTC
v_gene: TRBV19
j_gene: TRBJ1-2
d_gene: TRBD1
abundance: NA

CDR3aa: CSVELAPGGYTF
CDR3nt: TGCAGCGTTGAACTAGCCCCGGGGGGCTACACCTTC
v_gene: TRBV29-1
j_gene: TRBJ1-2
d_gene: NA
abundance: NA

CDR3aa: CASSQGTGANVLTF
CDR3nt: TGTGCCAGTAGCCAGGGGACTGGGGCCAACGTCCTGACTTTC
v_gene: TRBV19
j_gene: TRBJ2-6
d_gene: NA
abundance: NA

CDR3aa: CASSYPSTGVNQPQHF
CDR3nt: TGTGCCAGCAGTTACCCTTCGACAGGGGTCAATCAGCCCCAGCATTTT
v_gene: TRBV6-6
j_gene: TRBJ1-5
d_gene: TRBD1
abundance: NA

CDR3aa: CASSYSAGRLNSPLHF
CDR3nt: TGTGCCAGCAGTTACTCCGCAGGGCGATTGAACTCACCCCTCCACTTT
v_gene: TRBV6-2/TRBV6-3
j_gene: TRBJ1-6
d_gene: NA
abundance: once

CDR3aa: CASSEEGAGRSSGNTIYF
CDR3nt: TGTGCCAGCAGTGAGGAGGGGGCGGGACGCAGCTCTGGAAACACCATATATTTT
v_gene: TRBV6-1
j_gene: TRBJ1-3
d_gene: TRBD1
abundance: few

CDR3aa: CASSIRADQETQYF
CDR3nt: TGTGCCAGTAGTATTCGGGCGGATCAAGAGACCCAGTACTTC
v_gene: TRBV19
j_gene: TRBJ2-5
d_gene: NA
abundance: NA

CDR3aa: CASTKGGMNTEAFF
CDR3nt: TGTGCCAGCACCAAGGGGGGCATGAACACTGAAGCTTTCTTT
v_gene: TRBV9
j_gene: TRBJ1-1
d_gene: NA
abundance: NA

CDR3aa: CAWSRLAGGKETQYF
CDR3nt: TGTGCCTGGAGCAGACTAGCGGGGGGCAAAGAGACCCAGTACTTC
v_gene: TRBV30
j_gene: TRBJ2-5
d_gene: TRBD2
abundance: NA

CDR3aa: CASSLRGREETQYF
CDR3nt: TGCGCCAGCAGCTTGAGGGGGCGGGAAGAGACCCAGTACTTC
v_gene: TRBV5-1
j_gene: TRBJ2-5
d_gene: TRBD1
abundance: NA